The 10 T cell receptor beta chains reported below all come from one sample, sequenced in a study of cytomegalovirus exposure and HLA in healthy donors listed by TCRdb under 2017. To prepare the library, the immunoSEQ multiplex PCR assay was applied. For the multiplex PCR, a mixture combining 60 forward primers for TCR Vbeta segments and 13 reverse primers for TCR Jbeta segments was used. TCRdb took over this immuneACCESS table, retaining in-frame rearrangements with V and J assigned. Such tables are incomplete; in checked studies, under half of the missing clones stem from an unresolved V gene, and the remainder is unexplained. The table for this sample lists 250,000 to 350,000 clones; 70% to 90% of them were counted only once. Around 4.2% of the sample comes from the top ten. The sample was PBMCs. All receptors come from a man between 40 and 49 years old in good health and CMV-seropositive.

This clone was seen only once. The chain carries TRBV4-2 and TRBJ2-3; 16 bases are a match to TRBD2. The CDR3 is 19 amino acids. Germline V gives CDR1 LGHNA, CDR2 YNFKEQ. V trimming: 1 base; J trimming: 2 bases; junction bases outside the gene matches: 6. CDR3 protein: CASSQGGTSGRAITDTQYF. The DNA of the CDR3 is TGTGCCAGCAGCCAAGGAGGGACTAGCGGGAGGGCCATCACAGATACGCAGTATTTT.

The J gene is TRBJ2-1, the V gene TRBV19, with 8 bases that match TRBD2. The CDR3 spans 15 residues. Germline loops: CDR1 LNHDA, CDR2 SQIVND (reference sequence). Germline trimming cut 1 base from V and 4 bases from J; bases unmatched to any gene: 3. The CDR3 loop is CASSIVRGGYNEQFF. The CDR3 nucleotides are TGTGCCAGTAGTATAGTTCGGGGGGGGTACAATGAGCAGTTCTTC.

The chain joins TRBV5-4 to TRBJ1-2; D is uncertain. Trimming took 0 bases from V and 4 from J, leaving 7 bases between them. Germline lookup yields CDR1 SGHNT and CDR2 YYREEE (reference sequence). The CDR3 sequence is 13 residues long. The CDR3 DNA follows: TGTGCCAGCAGCTTGGACGGAGTCTATGGCTACACCTTC. As protein: CASSLDGVYGYTF.

The chain combines TRBV5-1 with TRBJ1-1; D is perhaps TRBD1 (5 bases). The CDR3 has 16 residues. V lost 0 bases to trimming and J lost 5 bases, with 17 bases between them. Looked up from germline, CDR1 is SGHRS and CDR2 is YFSETQ. The CDR3 nucleotides are TGCGCCAGCAGCTTGGGAGTGACAGATTGGGCAACTGAAGCTTTCTTT. As protein: CASSLGVTDWATEAFF.

The chain couples TRBV28 to TRBJ2-5; D is perhaps TRBD2 (5 bases). The assigned J gene may be wrong: the sequence end matches TRBJ2-7 better. The germline CDR1 and CDR2 sequences are MDHEN and SYDVKM. This CDR3 is built from 13 residues. For the CDR3, the DNA is TGTGCCAGCCGAGGCGGAGGTGTCCACGAGCAGTACTTC. Its translation is CASRGGGVHEQYF.

The V call is TRBV11-1, the J call TRBJ2-7; TRBD2 matches 9 bases. V was pared by 1 base and J by 3 bases, with 4 bases of the junction left unmatched. Germline V gene sequence: CDR1 SGHAT, CDR2 FQDESV (reference sequence). This CDR3 is 15 amino acids long. CDR3 loop: CASSLVTSGLYEQYF. DNA for the CDR3: TGTGCCAGCAGCTTAGTGACTAGCGGCCTCTACGAGCAGTACTTC. Full variable domain (outside the CDR3, taken from reference TRBV11-1 and TRBJ2-7): EAEVAQSPRYKITEKSQAVAFWCDPISGHATLYWYRQILGQGPELLVQFQDESVVDDSQLPKDRFSAERLKGVDSTLKIQPAELGDSAMYLCASSLVTSGLYEQYFGPGTRLTVT.

The chain carries TRBV6-5 and TRBJ2-1, with D hard to call. Trimming pared 10 bases from V and 8 bases from J, leaving 12 bases between. The CDR3 covers 11 residues. Germline V gives CDR1 MNHEY, CDR2 SVGAGI. CDR3 loop: CATVRSHEQFF. The DNA of the CDR3 is TGTGCCACCGTGCGGAGTCATGAGCAGTTCTTC.

J is TRBJ2-7 and V is TRBV2, with 8 nucleotides matching TRBD1. Trimming at V came to 5 bases and at J to 9 bases, leaving 15 bases not matched to a gene. Germline V gene sequence: CDR1 SNHLY, CDR2 FYNNEI. The CDR3 is made up of 15 amino acids. The CDR3 bases are TGTGCCAGCAGTTTTCTCAGGGGGCAGGCGTCGGTGCAGTACTTC. It yields the protein CASSFLRGQASVQYF.

The rearrangement uses TRBV7-6 and TRBJ2-5, with 7 bases matching TRBD1. After removal of 2 bases from V and 5 bases from J, the junction contained 2 bases not matched to a gene. The CDR3 spans 13 residues. CDR1 is SGHVS, CDR2 FNYEAQ, per germline. CDR3 nucleotides: TGTGCCAGCAGCTTAACAGGGGTCGAGACCCAGTACTTC. It translates to CASSLTGVETQYF.

CDR3 DNA: TGCGCCAGCAGCTTGGCCGTGGCAGGGGGCTACGAGCAGTACTTC. This encodes CASSLAVAGGYEQYF. The chain uses TRBV5-1 and TRBJ2-7; 7 nucleotides line up with TRBD1. There are 15 residues in the CDR3. The germline V gene encodes CDR1 SGHRS and CDR2 YFSETQ. V lost 0 bases and J lost 3; bases outside the gene matches: 6. The full variable domain, in which reference TRBV5-1 and TRBJ2-7 provide the parts outside the CDR3, is KAGVTQTPRYLIKTRGQQVTLSCSPISGHRSVSWYQQTPGQGLQFLFEYFSETQRNKGNFPGRFSGRQFSNSRSEMNVSTLELGDSALYLCASSLAVAGGYEQYFGPGTRLTVT.